This paragraph covers one TCR beta chain sequence. Its antigen remains unidentified. This table comes from immunoSEQ multiplex PCR, and its TCRdb copy is limited to in-frame clones, with some not included. The sample records some 2.1 million clones, 85% to 95% being singletons. The split of CD4+ cells yielded CD45RA+ naive and CD45RA-negative memory subsets. Germline CDR1 MDHEN, CDR2 SYDVKM. Trimming cost V 6 bases and J 4 bases; bases outside gene matches: 4. The CDR3 is 16 residues long. These data originate in a study of shared clonotypes between healthy human individuals. Points from the study as a whole: Sharing across several donors was seen in 4.5% to 5.5% of naive CD4 clonotypes. Having only a few donors restricted how much genetic and exposure-history diversity was captured. Tissues were not sampled, only blood, and their repertoires likely differ.

The receptor was derived from a man in his late teens or twenties in good health. The gene calls are TRBV28 and TRBJ2-3, with TRBD2 identical over 16 bases. The sequencing input was naive CD4+ T cells sorted from blood. Subset noted: CD45RA+ positively selected. The CDR3 DNA is TGTGCCAGCAGCTGGGGGACTAGCGGGAGGGCAGATACGCAGTATTTT. Translating gives CASSWGTSGRADTQYF.